The present T cell receptor (beta chain) was sequenced within a study of T cell repertoires in cytomegalovirus infection. Study results and limitations: Cumulated frequencies of public TCR beta families served to identify carriers of CMV plus the relevant HLA. Ex vivo responses were dominated by HLA-C-restricted CMV-specific TCR beta clonotypes.

One entry per CDR3 protein results from TCRdb running MiXCR on the reads. The sample holds around 300,000 distinct CDR3 sequences, about 20% seen once. The ends were cut back, 9 bases at V and 6 bases at J, with 18 bases in the middle. The CDR3 extends over 14 amino acids. Per germline, CDR1 MNHNS and CDR2 SASEGT. Comments on this clonotype: Antigen: not known.

This rearrangement joins TRBV6-1 to TRBJ2-1; D perhaps matches TRBD2 (7 bases). The receptor comes from a human donor in good health (CMV status not recorded). Some clones in this sample may be carry-over from other donors' samples. The starting material was cultured PBMCs, obtained from culture after CMV antigen stimulation. Here the CDR3 DNA reads TGTGCCAGTTCAGGGGTCAGCGGGGTCAATGAGCAGTTCTTC. Translation gives CASSGVSGVNEQFF.